This TCR beta chain appears in the sequencing data of a study of T cell responses to AZD1222 COVID-19 vaccine. General study points: Unmutated variant regions are reportedly the target of nearly half of TCRs that are spike-specific. The donor group comprised mostly white British people and more females; the analysis possibly underestimated clonal diversity. Two AZD1222 administrations were followed by greater Spike-specific TCR breadth and depth.

V gave up 5 bases and J gave up 1 base, with 9 bases separating them. Germline CDR1 reads SGHKS; CDR2 reads YYEKEE (reference sequence). The CDR3 is 14 amino acids. A single count supports this clone. Its target is unknown. Libraries were prepared by immunoSEQ multiplex PCR; TCRdb keeps only in-frame clonotypes and omits some of them. The data hold under 140,000 clones, with around nine tenths observed a single time. The sample was peripheral blood, taken 28 days after the second AZD1222 dose. This clonotype originated in an adult who received the AZD1222 COVID-19 vaccine. This rearrangement joins TRBV5-5 to TRBJ2-2, with D tentatively TRBD1 (6 bases). CDR3 nucleotide sequence: TGTGCCAGCAGTAAGGGACAGAACACCGGGGAGCTGTTTTTT. As protein: CASSKGQNTGELFF.